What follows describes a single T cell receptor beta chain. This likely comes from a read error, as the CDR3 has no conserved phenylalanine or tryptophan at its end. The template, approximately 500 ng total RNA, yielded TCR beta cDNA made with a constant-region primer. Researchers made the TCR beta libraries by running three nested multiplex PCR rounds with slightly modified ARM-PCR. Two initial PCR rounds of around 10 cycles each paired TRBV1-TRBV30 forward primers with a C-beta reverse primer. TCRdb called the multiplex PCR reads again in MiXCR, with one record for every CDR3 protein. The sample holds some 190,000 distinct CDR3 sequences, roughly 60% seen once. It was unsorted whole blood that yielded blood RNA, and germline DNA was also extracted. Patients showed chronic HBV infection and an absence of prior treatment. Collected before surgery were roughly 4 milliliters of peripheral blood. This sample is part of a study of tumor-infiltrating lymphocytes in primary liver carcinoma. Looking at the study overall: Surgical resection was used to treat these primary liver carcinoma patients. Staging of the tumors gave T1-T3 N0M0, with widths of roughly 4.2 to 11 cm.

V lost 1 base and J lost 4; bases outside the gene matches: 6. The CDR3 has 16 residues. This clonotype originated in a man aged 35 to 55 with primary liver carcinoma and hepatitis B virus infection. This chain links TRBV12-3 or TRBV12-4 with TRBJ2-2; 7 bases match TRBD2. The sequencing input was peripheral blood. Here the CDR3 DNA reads TGTGCCAGCAGTTTAGGGACTAGGATCGGCACCGGGGAGCTGTTTCTT. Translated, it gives CASSLGTRIGTGELFL.